The 23 T cell receptor beta chains in this list originate from one sample, sequenced in a study of cytomegalovirus exposure and HLA in healthy donors. Amplification used 60 Vbeta primers and 13 Jbeta primers. Using immunoSEQ multiplex PCR, the repertoire was profiled, and TCRdb retains in-frame clones only, with some absent. There are 150,000 or so clones in the sample; about 85% occur only once, and around 5.8% lies in the top ten. Sequencing input: PBMCs. Receptor source: a male donor in good health and CMV-seropositive.

The chain carries TRBV7-6 and TRBJ2-7; the D gene is possibly TRBD2 (6 bases). Trimming removed 5 bases at V and 7 bases at J, with 21 bases between. The CDR3 spans 15 residues. The germline V gene encodes CDR1 SGHVS and CDR2 FNYEAQ. The CDR3 spells CASSTPGTSSIEQYF. DNA for the CDR3: TGTGCCAGCAGCACTCCCGGGACTTCCTCTATTGAGCAGTACTTC.

This clone was detected only once. The sample contains more than one DNA sequence encoding this CDR3. V and J are TRBV19 and TRBJ2-1; D might be TRBD2 (5 bases). Germline lookup yields CDR1 LNHDA and CDR2 SQIVND (reference sequence). This CDR3 region has 16 residues. Trimming left V 6 bases short and J 2 bases short, with 17 bases between. The CDR3 spells CASRVGLAGTYNEQFF. The CDR3 bases are TGTGCCAGTAGGGTCGGACTGGCGGGTACCTACAATGAGCAGTTCTTC.

V gene TRBV30 combines with J gene TRBJ1-5, with TRBD1 matching 7 bases. The length of the CDR3 is 19 residues. Germline values: CDR1 GTSNPN, CDR2 SVGIG (reference sequence). After removal of 0 bases from V and 6 bases from J, the junction contained 20 bases not matched to a gene. CDR3 sequence (DNA): TGTGCCTGGAGTGTCCCCATGGGACAGAGTATACTCTCTGGTCAGCCCCAGCATTTT. Its protein product is CAWSVPMGQSILSGQPQHF.

The V and J genes are TRBV5-1 and TRBJ2-4, with 12 positions matching TRBD1. J was trimmed by 7 bases and V by 0 bases; bases with no gene match: 5. This CDR3 is built from 16 residues. Germline values: CDR1 SGHRS, CDR2 YFSETQ. The CDR3 here is CASSLGLGTGGNIQYF. The CDR3, as DNA: TGCGCCAGCAGCTTGGGGCTCGGGACAGGGGGCAACATTCAGTACTTC.

This clone was observed a few times. This rearrangement joins TRBV5-1 to TRBJ2-1; no clear D gene. The CDR3 totals 12 residues. Trimming took 0 bases from V and 7 from J, leaving 5 bases between them. Germline V lookup: CDR1 SGHRS, CDR2 YFSETQ. CDR3 DNA: TGCGCCAGCAGCTTGGTCCTAAATGAGCAGTTCTTC. Its protein is CASSLVLNEQFF.

The chain recombines TRBV27 with TRBJ2-1, with D possibly being TRBD2 (5 bases). CDR1 and CDR2 from the germline V gene are MNHEY and SMNVEV (reference sequence). CDR3 length: 15 amino acids. V gave up 5 bases and J gave up 0 bases, with 11 bases separating them. In DNA form, the CDR3 reads TGTGCCAGCAGTCCCCCCACTAGCTCCTACAATGAGCAGTTCTTC. Its protein is CASSPPTSSYNEQFF.

Notes on this clone: Other nucleotide sequences from this sample produce the same CDR3. This sequence joins TRBV12-5 and TRBJ1-2, with TRBD1 identical over 7 bases. V dropped 0 bases and J dropped 4; count of bases not matched to a gene: 20. CDR3 length equals 20 residues. Germline V CDR1 and CDR2: LGHNT, FRNRAP. The CDR3 DNA reads as TGTGCTAGTGGTTTGGTACTTAGGGGGCTGGCAAGTCCCTCCCCCTATGGCTACACCTTC. This encodes CASGLVLRGLASPSPYGYTF.

This chain uses TRBV25-1 with TRBJ2-1; 8 bases are shared with TRBD2. The CDR3 spans 15 residues. In germline, CDR1 is MGHDK, CDR2 SYGVNS. J lost 8 bases, V lost 4 bases, and 10 bases had no gene match. The CDR3 sequence: CASSAGTSHTHEQFF. The DNA of the CDR3 is TGTGCCAGCAGTGCCGGGACTAGTCATACCCATGAGCAGTTCTTC.

This clone was observed a few times. This chain joins TRBV29-1 and TRBJ1-1, with 7 positions matching TRBD1. CDR1 is SQVTM and CDR2 is ANQGSEA in the germline V gene. After removal of 6 bases from V and 1 base from J, the junction contained 8 bases not matched to a gene. The CDR3 totals 14 residues. The CDR3 nucleotides read TGCAGCGTCGGCCGACAGGGTTCGAACACTGAAGCTTTCTTT. This translates into CSVGRQGSNTEAFF.

The gene calls are TRBV5-1 and TRBJ2-7; 10 bases match TRBD1. This CDR3 spans 14 amino acids. Germline CDR1 SGHRS, CDR2 YFSETQ. The J segment lost 3 bases and the V segment lost 4 bases, leaving 4 bases of the junction unmatched. CDR3 sequence reads: CASSRRTGGYEQYF. CDR3 DNA sequence: TGCGCCAGCAGCCGTCGGACAGGGGGCTACGAGCAGTACTTC.

This chain links TRBV30 with TRBJ2-2; a possible D gene is TRBD1 (5 bases). Trimming pared 0 bases from V and 9 bases from J, leaving 11 bases between. Germline V gene data show CDR1 as GTSNPN and CDR2 as SVGIG (reference sequence). CDR3 length equals 13 residues. The CDR3 region is CAWSVFQGRELFF. CDR3 sequence (DNA): TGTGCCTGGAGTGTATTTCAGGGTCGGGAGCTGTTTTTT.

The V call is TRBV5-5, the J call TRBJ1-3; D not resolved. Germline CDR1 SGHKS, CDR2 YYEKEE (reference sequence). This CDR3 comprises 15 residues. Trimming took off 4 bases at V and 3 bases at J, with 14 bases between the two ends. In DNA, the CDR3 is TGTGCCAGCAGCCTGACTGTCAGTGTTGGAAACACCATATATTTT. Residues: CASSLTVSVGNTIYF. Looking up the rest from reference TRBV5-5 and TRBJ1-3 gives the full variable domain: DAGVTQSPTHLIKTRGQQVTLRCSPISGHKSVSWYQQVLGQGPQFIFQYYEKEERGRGNFPDRFSARQFPNYSSELNVNALLLGDSALYLCASSLTVSVGNTIYFGEGSWLTVV.

This clone appeared a single time. The DNA of the CDR3 is TGTGCCAGCATCAGGGGGGGGACTAGCGGGAGAGGTGAGCAGTACTTC. Translation gives CASIRGGTSGRGEQYF. The rearrangement links TRBV2 to TRBJ2-7; TRBD2 matches at 14 bases. This CDR3 comprises 16 residues. Germline-derived CDR1 and CDR2 are SNHLY and FYNNEI. Losses at the gene ends were 7 bases for V and 7 bases for J; bases not matched to a gene: 12.

In DNA form, the CDR3 reads TGCGCCAGCAGCCAATACGGGACAGGGGGCTTTGGCTACACCTTC. Translated, it gives CASSQYGTGGFGYTF. V and J are TRBV5-1 and TRBJ1-2, with 12 bases lining up with TRBD1. Germline CDR1 SGHRS, CDR2 YFSETQ. This CDR3 comprises 15 residues. J gave up 7 bases and V 4 bases, and 8 bases lay outside the gene matches.

This clone came up a few times. CDR3 nucleotides: TGTGCCTTGTGTCCGACAGGCCTACGAGGGGATACGCAGTATTTT. Protein: CALCPTGLRGDTQYF. The J gene is TRBJ2-3, the V gene TRBV30; a weak D match, TRBD1 (6 bases). The CDR3 consists of 15 residues. CDR1 is GTSNPN and CDR2 is SVGIG in the germline V gene (reference sequence). Deletions cut 7 bases from V and 6 bases from J, with 23 bases between.

This clone has a single count. The chain employs TRBV19 and TRBJ2-3; 7 bases agree with TRBD2. The trim removed 2 bases at V and 4 bases at J, leaving 9 bases unmatched. Germline V gene data show CDR1 as LNHDA and CDR2 as SQIVND (reference sequence). This CDR3 is built from 16 residues. CDR3 nucleotide sequence: TGTGCCAGTAGTATAATCGGGGGGTTGACCCCAGATACGCAGTATTTT. This gives the protein CASSIIGGLTPDTQYF.

The chain is built from TRBV19 and TRBJ2-7; 12 positions agree with TRBD2. The germline CDR1 and CDR2 sequences are LNHDA and SQIVND (reference sequence). CDR3 length equals 15 residues. With V trimmed by 3 bases and J by 3 bases, 3 bases remained unmatched. For the CDR3, the DNA is TGTGCCAGTAGTATTGGACTAGCGGGACTCTACGAGCAGTACTTC. Translation: CASSIGLAGLYEQYF. Full variable domain (remainder filled in from reference TRBV19 and TRBJ2-7): DGGITQSPKYLFRKEGQNVTLSCEQNLNHDAMYWYRQDPGQGLRLIYYSQIVNDFQKGDIAEGYSVSREKKESFPLTVTSAQKNPTAFYLCASSIGLAGLYEQYFGPGTRLTVT.

The chain has TRBV9 and TRBJ2-1; 9 bases are shared with TRBD2. The germline CDR1 and CDR2 sequences are SGDLS and YYNGEE. The ends lost 3 bases at V and 5 bases at J; junction bases unmatched: 6. The CDR3 runs 15 residues. CDR3 in DNA: TGTGCCAGCAGCGCCGGGGGCGGGAGGGACAATGAGCAGTTCTTC. It codes for CASSAGGGRDNEQFF.

This clone showed up just once. The gene calls are TRBV19 and TRBJ1-4; possibly TRBD1 for D (6 bases). Germline V gene data show CDR1 as LNHDA and CDR2 as SQIVND (reference sequence). The CDR3 sequence is 14 residues long. Trimming removed 2 bases at V and 8 bases at J, with 12 bases between. The CDR3: CASSIQGSDEKLFF. In nucleotides, the CDR3 is TGTGCCAGTAGTATACAGGGGTCAGACGAAAAACTGTTTTTT.

Only one count was recorded for this clone. CDR3 DNA sequence: TGTGCCAGCAGCATGCCTACTAGCGGGAGGATCACAGATACGCAGTATTTT. The encoded protein is CASSMPTSGRITDTQYF. The rearrangement uses TRBV7-9 and TRBJ2-3, with 12 bases lining up with TRBD2. This CDR3 has 17 amino acids. J was trimmed by 2 bases and V by 5 bases; bases with no gene match: 8. Looked up from germline, CDR1 is SEHNR and CDR2 is FQNEAQ (reference sequence).

The sample holds a few counts of this clone. The genes are TRBV28 and TRBJ2-5; 14 nucleotides match TRBD2. This CDR3 is 17 amino acids long. Germline CDR1 and CDR2: MDHEN and SYDVKM. V lost 2 bases to trimming and J lost 5 bases; unmatched junction nucleotides: 7. CDR3 in DNA: TGTGCCAGCAGTTTACCGGGACTAGCGGGAGCGCGCGAGACCCAGTACTTC. It specifies CASSLPGLAGARETQYF.

In its sample, this clone was seen once. CDR3 loop: CASRLDSDTEAFF. CDR3 nucleotides: TGTGCAAGTCGCCTCGACAGCGACACTGAAGCTTTCTTT. The V and J genes are TRBV12-2 and TRBJ1-1; the table assigns TRBD1, which was not confirmed against the DNA. TRBV12-2 is classified as a pseudogene. This CDR3 spans 13 amino acids.

The rearrangement links TRBV7-9 to TRBJ2-7, with 9 positions matching TRBD2. The J segment lost 5 bases and the V segment lost 5 bases, leaving 10 bases of the junction unmatched. This CDR3 comprises 15 residues. The germline V gene encodes CDR1 SEHNR and CDR2 FQNEAQ (reference sequence). CDR3 protein: CASSPTSGPLNEQYF. The DNA for the CDR3 is TGTGCCAGCAGCCCGACTAGCGGCCCTCTTAACGAGCAGTACTTC. The full variable domain, with the rest looked up from reference TRBV7-9 and TRBJ2-7, is DTGVSQNPRHKITKRGQNVTFRCDPISEHNRLYWYRQTLGQGPEFLTYFQNEAQLEKSRLLSDRFSAERPKGSFSTLEIQRTEQGDSAMYLCASSPTSGPLNEQYFGPGTRLTVT.